This paragraph covers one TCR beta chain sequence. These data originate in a study of blood T cell repertoires in COVID-19. Study at large: From T cells, B-cell-depleted T cells, or PBMCs came the material, which was cDNA or gDNA.

The CDR3 loop spans 16 amino acids. V was clipped by 1 base and J by 3 bases, with 12 bases between them. Germline V gene lookup returns CDR1 SGHVS and CDR2 FQNEAQ. Some clones are missing from TCRdb's copy, which holds only in-frame ones; the method was immunoSEQ multiplex PCR. The sample contains 200,000 to 250,000 clones, 86% of which appear only once. This clonotype was sampled from a woman between 50 and 59 years old with COVID-19, enrolled during active disease. Specimen: peripheral blood. V usage is TRBV7-8 and J usage is TRBJ1-4, with D perhaps TRBD1 (6 bases). The CDR3 DNA reads as TGTGCCAGCAGCTTAGGCGGGGGCGCCGCTAATGAAAAACTGTTTTTT. Amino acid sequence: CASSLGGGAANEKLFF.